What follows are 20 T cell receptor beta chains derived from one specimen sequenced in a study of response to subunit inactivated influenza vaccine. TCRdb redid the calling of the RT-PCR reads with MiXCR, one entry per CDR3 protein. This sample has approximately 730,000 distinct CDR3 sequences; about 14% occur once, and the top ten carry 5.5% to 7%. The material sequenced was PBMCs from blood, taken 14 to 15 days before vaccination. These receptors came from a man aged 45-60 years who received an inactivated influenza vaccine.

This clonotype was counted many times. The CDR3 bases are TGTGCCAGCAGTTCCCAACTCCCCGAAACGGGTTCACCCCTCCACTTT. It specifies CASSSQLPETGSPLHF. The rearrangement joins TRBV12-3 or TRBV12-4 to TRBJ1-6; no definite D call. This CDR3 comprises 16 residues. The germline V and J ends were trimmed by 4 bases and 9 bases, with 19 bases remaining between them.

J is TRBJ2-3 and V is TRBV12-3 or TRBV12-4, with 8 positions matching TRBD2. Unmatched junction bases numbered 5, after V lost 5 bases and J lost 1 base. The CDR3 extends over 15 amino acids. For the CDR3, the DNA is TGTGCCAGCAGTCTACATAGCGGGGGCACAGATACGCAGTATTTT. This gives the protein CASSLHSGGTDTQYF.

The CDR3 here is CSARVRFRRVSYEQYF. In DNA form, the CDR3 reads TGCAGTGCTAGAGTTCGCTTCCGGCGGGTCTCCTACGAGCAGTACTTC. The J gene is TRBJ2-7, the V gene TRBV20-1, with a tentative D call TRBD2 (5 bases). Germline CDR1 is DFQATT and CDR2 is SNEGSKA (reference sequence). Trimming shortened V by 1 base and J by 0 bases, and 16 bases separated the two germline ends. The CDR3 loop spans 16 amino acids.

This clonotype was found a few times. The V gene is TRBV12-3 or TRBV12-4, the J gene TRBJ2-3; D may be TRBD2 (6 bases). This CDR3 region has 15 residues. V lost 2 bases to trimming and J lost 4 bases, with 13 bases between them. CDR3 DNA: TGTGCCAGCAGTTTACGAGTGGGAGGTGCAGATACGCAGTATTTT. Its protein is CASSLRVGGADTQYF.

This clonotype has at least ten counts. The rearrangement uses TRBV4-3 and TRBJ1-1; D ambiguous. This CDR3 has 15 residues. Trimming shortened V by 1 base and J by 5 bases, and 14 bases separated the two germline ends. CDR1 LGHNA and CDR2 YSLEER come from the germline V gene. This CDR3 is CASSQGVSLGTEAFF. CDR3 sequence (DNA): TGCGCCAGCAGCCAAGGGGTCTCCCTGGGGACTGAAGCTTTCTTT.

The table lists this clonotype with a count of one. This chain's CDR3 is CAWSVRYNEQFF. CDR3 DNA: TGTGCCTGGAGTGTGAGATACAATGAGCAGTTCTTC. The chain recombines TRBV30 with TRBJ2-1, with D unclear. The ends were cut back, 0 bases at V and 4 bases at J, with 4 bases in the middle. The length of the CDR3 is 12 residues. Germline V gives CDR1 GTSNPN, CDR2 SVGIG (reference sequence).

This clonotype was seen a few times. The J gene is TRBJ2-2, the V gene TRBV11-1; D is possibly TRBD1 (5 bases). CDR3 length: 16 amino acids. V was clipped by 5 bases and J by 1 base, with 14 bases between them. The germline V gene encodes CDR1 SGHAT and CDR2 FQDESV (reference sequence). CDR3 DNA sequence: TGTGCCAGCAGCCCTAGGGGCAGAGGGAACACCGGGGAGCTGTTTTTT. Translated: CASSPRGRGNTGELFF.

This chain uses TRBV29-1 with TRBJ2-1; D is possibly TRBD2 (6 bases). Germline CDR1 SQVTM, CDR2 ANQGSEA. The length of the CDR3 is 14 residues. The V end was cut by 5 bases, the J end by 0 bases, with 11 bases between. The CDR3 DNA sequence: TGCAGCGTTACCTCGGGACTCTCCTACAATGAGCAGTTCTTC. Amino acids: CSVTSGLSYNEQFF.

In nucleotides, the CDR3 is TGTGCCAGCAGTTTTTCCGCAGGGGGAATTGATCAGCCCCAGCATTTT. Amino acids: CASSFSAGGIDQPQHF. This chain uses TRBV28 with TRBJ1-5, with 7 bases identical to TRBD1. Germline loops: CDR1 MDHEN, CDR2 SYDVKM. V shed 3 bases, J shed 5 bases, and the junction held 10 bases outside the gene matches. The CDR3 runs 16 residues. The complete variable domain, with remaining parts taken from reference TRBV28 and TRBJ1-5, reads DVKVTQSSRYLVKRTGEKVFLECVQDMDHENMFWYRQDPGLGLRLIYFSYDVKMKEKGDIPEGYSVSREKKERFSLILESASTNQTSMYLCASSFSAGGIDQPQHFGDGTRLSIL.

The V and J genes are TRBV7-2 and TRBJ2-5; the D is unclear. With 5 bases removed from V and 2 bases from J, the gap between germline ends came to 12 bases. Germline V lookup: CDR1 SGHTA, CDR2 FQGNSA. The CDR3 loop spans 14 amino acids. CDR3: CASSPLRVQETQYF. CDR3 DNA sequence: TGTGCCAGCAGCCCTTTGCGCGTGCAAGAGACCCAGTACTTC.

The rearrangement joins TRBV20-1 to TRBJ1-4, with D possibly being TRBD1 (5 bases). Germline V CDR1 and CDR2: DFQATT, SNEGSKA (reference sequence). Deletions cut 6 bases from V and 7 bases from J, with 21 bases between. The CDR3 is made up of 15 amino acids. The CDR3 region has the DNA TGCAGTGCCGCTGGTTTTGGGGCGCGGTCTGAAAAACTGTTTTTT. Translated, it gives CSAAGFGARSEKLFF.

This clonotype was seen at least ten times. The chain combines TRBV11-2 with TRBJ1-2; TRBD1 matches at 9 bases. The V gene's germline CDR1 is SGHAT and CDR2 FQNNGV. J was trimmed by 4 bases and V by 5 bases; bases with no gene match: 8. This CDR3 spans 15 amino acids. CDR3 bases: TGTGCCAGCAGCGCCTCACAGGGGGCAGGCTATGGCTACACCTTC. Translation gives CASSASQGAGYGYTF.

This clonotype has more than one count but fewer than ten. The chain employs TRBV20-1 and TRBJ2-7; 12 positions agree with TRBD2. The CDR3 spans 14 residues. J gave up 6 bases and V 3 bases, and 6 bases lay outside the gene matches. The V gene's germline CDR1 is DFQATT and CDR2 SNEGSKA (reference sequence). The CDR3, as DNA: TGCAGTGCTAGCGCGACTAGCGGGAGTACCGAGCAGTACTTC. It specifies CSASATSGSTEQYF.

This clonotype has a count of ten or more. The chain recombines TRBV29-1 with TRBJ2-7; unclear D gene. Trimming took 4 bases from V and 2 from J, leaving 9 bases between them. Per germline, CDR1 SQVTM and CDR2 ANQGSEA. This CDR3 is built from 12 residues. For the CDR3, the DNA is TGCAGCGTTGGTCTCGTCCCCTACGAGCAGTACTTC. Translated: CSVGLVPYEQYF.

The V gene is TRBV2, the J gene TRBJ2-1; 11 bases fit TRBD2. The V gene's germline CDR1 is SNHLY and CDR2 FYNNEI. CDR3 length equals 18 residues. With V trimmed by 11 bases and J by 3 bases, 18 bases remained unmatched. The CDR3 sequence is CACCSPLKTSGSYNEQFF. CDR3 sequence (DNA): TGTGCCTGCTGTTCCCCCTTAAAAACTAGCGGGAGCTACAATGAGCAGTTCTTC.

This chain uses TRBV10-3 with TRBJ2-1; D perhaps matches TRBD2 (7 bases). CDR1 ENHRY and CDR2 SYGVKD come from the germline V gene. Trimming stripped 4 bases from V and 0 bases from J, with 19 bases between. The CDR3 totals 18 residues. CDR3 in DNA: TGTGCCATCAGTGGGGGCCTTAAGGGGGGGAGCTCCTACAATGAGCAGTTCTTC. Translating gives CAISGGLKGGSSYNEQFF.

The CDR3 region is CASSLLSRAYTDTQYF. The CDR3 coding sequence is TGTGCCAGCAGTTTATTATCCAGGGCGTACACAGATACGCAGTATTTT. This sequence joins TRBV27 and TRBJ2-3; TRBD1 might be the D (5 bases). The germline gives CDR1 MNHEY, CDR2 SMNVEV (reference sequence). Trimming took 1 base from V and 2 from J, leaving 13 bases between them. The CDR3 spans 16 residues.

The V gene is TRBV7-2, the J gene TRBJ1-1; D is ambiguous. This CDR3 region has 13 residues. V lost 7 bases and J 1 base, leaving 10 bases between the germline ends. Per the germline V gene, CDR1 is SGHTA and CDR2 is FQGNSA. This CDR3 reads CASNSLGNTEAFF. CDR3 sequence (DNA): TGTGCCAGCAACTCCCTCGGGAACACTGAAGCTTTCTTT.

J is TRBJ2-3 and V is TRBV2; TRBD2 aligns across 7 bases. The CDR3 has 16 amino acids. CDR1 and CDR2 (germline): SNHLY, FYNNEI. V shed 1 base, J shed 7 bases, and the junction held 11 bases outside the gene matches. The CDR3 DNA reads as TGTGCCAGCAGTGAAGGGACTAGACCTAGTTCGAATACGCAGTATTTT. It codes for CASSEGTRPSSNTQYF.

This clonotype was counted between two and nine times. V is TRBV15 and J is TRBJ2-7; 9 nucleotides line up with TRBD2. The CDR3 contains 14 residues. Germline CDR1 reads LNHNV; CDR2 reads YYDKDF (reference sequence). J lost 5 bases, V lost 1 base, and 3 bases had no gene match. The CDR3 loop reads CATSRASGVDEQYF. DNA of the CDR3: TGTGCCACCAGCAGAGCTAGCGGGGTCGACGAGCAGTACTTC.